The 24 T cell receptor beta chains presented below share a single source sample, sequenced in a study of blood T cells in healthy people across ages. A second PCR, run for about 7 to 11 cycles, used a sample-barcoded 5' primer plus a J-beta primer mix. TCRdb independently ran MiXCR on the 5' RACE reads; one entry per CDR3 protein. This sample has roughly 680,000 distinct CDR3 sequences, with 52% found just once. The material sequenced was blood. The origin of the receptors is a woman of 80 years or more in good health.

This clonotype showed up many times. The chain is built from TRBV5-1 and TRBJ1-5; the D gene is possibly TRBD1 (5 bases). This CDR3 has 15 amino acids. Germline CDR1 is SGHRS and CDR2 is YFSETQ. The ends were cut back, 1 base at V and 6 bases at J, with 14 bases in the middle. The CDR3 loop reads CASSLLAGVGQPQHF. CDR3 DNA sequence: TGCGCCAGCAGCTTGCTTGCGGGGGTAGGTCAGCCCCAGCATTTT. The variable domain in full, with the rest retrieved from reference TRBV5-1 and TRBJ1-5, is KAGVTQTPRYLIKTRGQQVTLSCSPISGHRSVSWYQQTPGQGLQFLFEYFSETQRNKGNFPGRFSGRQFSNSRSEMNVSTLELGDSALYLCASSLLAGVGQPQHFGDGTRLSIL.

The chain couples TRBV20-1 to TRBJ2-4; perhaps TRBD2 as D (7 bases). The DNA end favors TRBJ2-7, so the J call may be wrong. This CDR3 contains 12 residues. Germline CDR1 and CDR2: DFQATT and SNEGSKA (reference sequence). CDR3 sequence (DNA): TGCAGTGCCCAAAAGGGGGGGTTCGAGCAGTACTTC. Its translation: CSAQKGGFEQYF.

This rearrangement joins TRBV3-1 to TRBJ2-5; a possible D gene is TRBD2 (6 bases). Germline CDR1 LGHDT, CDR2 YNNKEL (reference sequence). Trimming pared 1 base from V and 3 bases from J, leaving 15 bases between. The CDR3 runs to 16 residues. The CDR3 DNA sequence: TGTGCCAGCAGCCAAGTTCTTGGAGGGGCCAAAGAGACCCAGTACTTC. Translating it yields CASSQVLGGAKETQYF.

This clonotype came up a few times. The rearrangement joins TRBV15 to TRBJ2-3; no clear D gene. The CDR3 is 15 amino acids. The germline CDR1 and CDR2 sequences are LNHNV and YYDKDF (reference sequence). V was pared by 5 bases and J by 4 bases, with 16 bases between. CDR3 sequence: CATSYGQSEADTQYF. The CDR3 nucleotides are TGTGCCACCAGCTATGGGCAGAGCGAGGCAGATACGCAGTATTTT.

The J gene is TRBJ2-4, the V gene TRBV28; no clear D gene. The V gene's germline CDR1 is MDHEN and CDR2 SYDVKM. There are 16 residues in the CDR3. Trimming took off 0 bases at V and 0 bases at J, with 9 bases between the two ends. The chain's CDR3 is CASSLWAHLAKNIQYF. For the CDR3, the DNA is TGTGCCAGCAGTTTATGGGCGCATCTAGCCAAAAACATTCAGTACTTC.

This clonotype was found a few times. The chain uses TRBV3-1 and TRBJ1-1, with no clear D. CDR3 length: 14 residues. V lost 3 bases and J 3 bases, leaving 11 bases between the germline ends. The V gene's germline CDR1 is LGHDT and CDR2 YNNKEL (reference sequence). DNA of the CDR3: TGTGCCAGCAGCCACGCCCCCTCAGACACTGAAGCTTTCTTT. It specifies CASSHAPSDTEAFF.

The V gene is TRBV2, the J gene TRBJ1-1; D is uncertain. From germline, CDR1 is SNHLY and CDR2 FYNNEI. The CDR3 has 13 residues. Trimming removed 7 bases from V and 1 base from J, with 10 bases in between. The DNA for the CDR3 is TGTGCCAGCACTAAGTTAGCGAACACTGAAGCTTTCTTT. This sequence encodes CASTKLANTEAFF.

This rearrangement joins TRBV5-1 to TRBJ2-3; tentative D call: TRBD1 (5 bases). The length of the CDR3 is 13 residues. The V gene's germline CDR1 is SGHRS and CDR2 YFSETQ. With 4 bases removed from V and 4 bases from J, the gap between germline ends came to 10 bases. The CDR3 nucleotides are TGCGCCAGCAGCGTAGCAGGGCCAGATACGCAGTATTTT. Translated: CASSVAGPDTQYF.

This chain uses TRBV20-1 with TRBJ2-2; 14 nucleotides align to TRBD2. The V segment lost 6 bases and the J segment 3 bases; nucleotides outside the gene matches: 6. This CDR3 comprises 16 residues. From germline, CDR1 is DFQATT and CDR2 SNEGSKA (reference sequence). The chain's CDR3 is CSARLAGGPYTGELFF. The CDR3 nucleotides read TGCAGTGCCCGACTAGCGGGAGGGCCGTACACCGGGGAGCTGTTTTTT.

Of note for this clonotype: One end of the junction varies from germline; a read error may be responsible. The chain uses TRBV10-1 and TRBJ2-3; 8 bases map to TRBD2. The CDR3 runs 15 residues. Germline V gives CDR1 WNHNN, CDR2 SYGVQD (reference sequence). Here the CDR3 reads CANSAGTSSADTQYF. CDR3 nucleotide sequence: TGCGCCAACAGTGCCGGGACTAGTTCAGCGGATACGCAGTATTTT.

This chain joins TRBV7-2 and TRBJ2-1; the D gene is possibly TRBD1 (6 bases). This CDR3 is built from 13 residues. Germline-derived CDR1 and CDR2 are SGHTA and FQGNSA. Trimming took 1 base from V and 12 from J, leaving 13 bases between them. CDR3 DNA sequence: TGTGCCAGCAGCTTAGAAATGCAGGGGAGGCAGTTCTTC. Protein: CASSLEMQGRQFF.

The V gene is TRBV20-1, the J gene TRBJ2-5, with D perhaps matching TRBD1 (6 bases). Germline lookup yields CDR1 DFQATT and CDR2 SNEGSKA (reference sequence). The V and J ends lost 6 bases and 2 bases respectively, with 13 bases between them. The CDR3 totals 13 residues. The CDR3 reads CSATLGQQETQYF. The CDR3 nucleotides read TGCAGTGCCACCCTCGGACAGCAAGAGACCCAGTACTTC.

In the case of this clonotype: The junction and the germline gene differ at one end; a read error may be behind it. This CDR3 reads CASSLAATNIQYF. CDR3 coding DNA: TGCGCCAGCAGCTTGGCCGCCACAAACATTCAGTACTTC. J is TRBJ2-7 and V is TRBV5-1; no clear D gene. The J call could be wrong; TRBJ2-4 is a better fit for the DNA end. This CDR3 has 13 residues. Germline CDR1 SGHRS, CDR2 YFSETQ.

Comments on this clonotype: One base away lies a much larger clone, so this may be a sequencing read error. This chain connects TRBV5-5 to TRBJ2-3; D unresolved. V was shortened by 0 bases and J by 2 bases, with 10 bases between the two germline ends. This CDR3 is built from 15 residues. The germline gives CDR1 SGHKS, CDR2 YYEKEE (reference sequence). DNA of the CDR3: TGTGCCAGCAGCTTGGTCGTCGGCTTCACAGATACGCAGTATTTT. This translates into CASSLVVGFTDTQYF.

This sequence joins TRBV5-1 and TRBJ2-4, with 8 bases lining up with TRBD1. This CDR3 is built from 15 residues. The germline V gene encodes CDR1 SGHRS and CDR2 YFSETQ. V gave up 3 bases and J gave up 9 bases; unmatched junction bases: 11. In DNA form, the CDR3 reads TGCGCCAGCAGCTCTCCCGGGACAGGCCAGGGCATTCAGTACTTC. As protein: CASSSPGTGQGIQYF.

This clonotype was detected only once. CDR3 loop: CASSIGTSGTADTQYF. DNA of the CDR3: TGCGCCAGCAGCATTGGGACTAGCGGGACCGCAGATACGCAGTATTTT. V gene TRBV5-1 combines with J gene TRBJ2-3; 13 bases match TRBD2. Germline assignment: CDR1 SGHRS and CDR2 YFSETQ. CDR3 length equals 16 residues. V dropped 4 bases and J dropped 4; count of bases not matched to a gene: 6.

V usage is TRBV5-1 and J usage is TRBJ2-1; 7 bases match TRBD1. Trimming took 0 bases from V and 10 from J; bases not matched to a gene: 7. Per the germline V gene, CDR1 is SGHRS and CDR2 is YFSETQ. This CDR3 has 14 amino acids. The CDR3 nucleotides read TGCGCCAGCAGCTTGGAGGGACAGCCCTACGAGCAGTTCTTC. Protein product: CASSLEGQPYEQFF.

This clonotype was detected ten times or more. V is TRBV28 and J is TRBJ1-2; TRBD1 matches 10 bases. Per germline, CDR1 MDHEN and CDR2 SYDVKM. V trimming: 2 bases; J trimming: 4 bases; junction bases outside the gene matches: 4. This CDR3 has 15 residues. The CDR3 region has the DNA TGTGCCAGCAGTTTAAGGACAGGGGGACCCTATGGCTACACCTTC. Its protein is CASSLRTGGPYGYTF.

The rearrangement links TRBV7-3 to TRBJ2-5, with 8 bases identical to TRBD1. Germline lookup yields CDR1 SGHTA and CDR2 FQGTGA. The CDR3 runs 15 residues. Germline trimming cut 5 bases from V and 5 bases from J; bases unmatched to any gene: 10. The CDR3 nucleotides are TGTGCCAGCAGCCCGAGACAGGGGAAGATTGAGACCCAGTACTTC. The encoded protein is CASSPRQGKIETQYF. Full variable domain (missing parts from reference TRBV7-3 and TRBJ2-5): GAGVSQTPSNKVTEKGKYVELRCDPISGHTALYWYRQSLGQGPEFLIYFQGTGAADDSGLPNDRFFAVRPEGSVSTLKIQRTERGDSAVYLCASSPRQGKIETQYFGPGTRLLVL.

The chain recombines TRBV6-5 with TRBJ1-2, with 7 nucleotides matching TRBD1. Germline values: CDR1 MNHEY, CDR2 SVGAGI. The CDR3 contains 13 residues. J lost 8 bases, V lost 5 bases, and 8 bases had no gene match. The CDR3 region is CASSQGQARGYTF. The CDR3 nucleotides are TGTGCCAGCAGTCAAGGACAGGCGCGAGGCTACACCTTC.

This clonotype has more than one count but fewer than ten. This could be a read error, since a much larger clone is one nucleotide away. This sequence joins TRBV10-3 and TRBJ2-1; TRBD2 agrees at 7 bases. Germline V gene lookup returns CDR1 ENHRY and CDR2 SYGVKD. This CDR3 spans 12 amino acids. The junction had 6 bases not matched to a gene; V was cut back by 4 bases and J by 12 bases. Here the CDR3 reads CAISGTSVWQFF. The CDR3 DNA sequence: TGTGCCATCAGTGGGACTAGTGTTTGGCAGTTCTTC.

This clonotype was counted between two and nine times. The V gene is TRBV27, the J gene TRBJ2-1; D unclear. The germline V and J ends were trimmed by 2 bases and 5 bases, with 28 bases remaining between them. The CDR3 has 20 residues. Germline V gene data show CDR1 as MNHEY and CDR2 as SMNVEV (reference sequence). The CDR3 bases are TGTGCCAGCAGTTTAAGGCGCCCCGCCCCCCACAGCCCCTTTGACAATGAGCAGTTCTTC. Translating it yields CASSLRRPAPHSPFDNEQFF.

This clonotype was detected ten times or more. V and J are TRBV12-3 or TRBV12-4 and TRBJ2-7; D is perhaps TRBD2 (5 bases). The CDR3 has 13 amino acids. Deletions cut 2 bases from V and 6 bases from J, with 11 bases between. DNA for the CDR3: TGTGCCAGCAGTTTAATGTCTGGAGGCGAGCAGTACTTC. The encoded protein is CASSLMSGGEQYF.

This clonotype was picked up a small number of times. This chain joins TRBV20-1 and TRBJ2-4, with D perhaps matching TRBD2 (7 bases). V was pared by 5 bases and J by 6 bases, with 17 bases between. This CDR3 region has 14 residues. CDR1 DFQATT and CDR2 SNEGSKA come from the germline V gene (reference sequence). The chain's CDR3 is CSAVTGGQRNIQYF. The CDR3 DNA reads TGCAGTGCTGTGACGGGGGGCCAAAGAAACATTCAGTACTTC.